The rows below give T cell receptor beta chains drawn from one sample of a study of OX40 agonist ivuxolimab in advanced cancers. Sequencing was performed with immunoSEQ multiplex PCR; in TCRdb, only in-frame clones are kept and a portion is missing. The table lists tens of thousands of clones, 90% to 95% of them singletons. The specimen comprised CD4+ or CD8+ T cells sorted from blood, sampled in a trial of the OX40 agonist ivuxolimab. These receptors came from an adult with an advanced solid tumor such as melanoma, head and neck, liver or kidney cancer. Each CDR3 is given with its conserved first and last residue. D genes are given only for firm matches. Not all rows give a size; the values are once, few, many and, for expanded clones, a class.

clone size	D gene	V gene	J gene	CDR3 DNA	CDR3 protein
few	.	TRBV29-1	TRBJ1-1	TGCAGCGTTAAGCAGGGCGAGTCTGAAGCTTTCTTT	CSVKQGESEAFF
few	.	TRBV4-3	TRBJ1-2	TGCGCCAGCAGCCAAGGGGGGGGTTATGGCTACACCTTC	CASSQGGGYGYTF
.	TRBD2	TRBV5-1	TRBJ2-7	TGCGCCAGCAGCTCTTTAAGCGGGGGTCCCTACGAGCAGTACTTC	CASSSLSGGPYEQYF
.	.	TRBV7-2	TRBJ2-3	TGTGCCAGCAGCTTAGAGGGGGGCACAGATACGCAGTATTTT	CASSLEGGTDTQYF
.	.	TRBV18	TRBJ2-7	TGTGCCAGCTCACCACCGGGCAGGACATACGAGCAGTACTTC	CASSPPGRTYEQYF
.	TRBD1	TRBV7-9	TRBJ1-1	TGTGCCAGCAGCCCTGACAGGGGATGGAACACTGAAGCTTTCTTT	CASSPDRGWNTEAFF
.	.	TRBV27	TRBJ1-5	TGTGCCAGCAGTTCGTCCCGGGCAGGGGTCTCTCATAGCAATCAGCCCCAGCATTTT	CASSSSRAGVSHSNQPQHF
.	TRBD1	TRBV7-9	TRBJ2-7	TGTGCCAGCAGCTTTCCGGGACAGGGGGACTACGAGCAGTACTTC	CASSFPGQGDYEQYF
.	.	TRBV29-1	TRBJ1-2	TGCAGCGTGACAGAACCTTATAGTTCTAACTATGGCTACACCTTC	CSVTEPYSSNYGYTF
.	TRBD2	TRBV19	TRBJ2-1	TGTGCCAGTAGTATCGGGACTAGCGGGAACAATGAGCAGTTCTTC	CASSIGTSGNNEQFF
.	.	TRBV30	TRBJ1-1	TGTGCCTGGAGTGAAGACCCGACAAGGTGGGACACTGAAGCTTTCTTT	CAWSEDPTRWDTEAFF
.	.	TRBV11-2	TRBJ2-7	TGTGCCAGCAGCTTAGGGGCCACCTACGAGCAGTACTTC	CASSLGATYEQYF
.	.	TRBV4-1	TRBJ2-1	TGCGCCAGCAGCCAAGAGAGTATCAATGAGCAGTTCTTC	CASSQESINEQFF
.	TRBD2	TRBV19	TRBJ2-1	TGTGCCAGTAGCGAGGGGACTAGCTTTCGCGAGCAGTTCTTC	CASSEGTSFREQFF
.	.	TRBV28	TRBJ1-1	TGTGCCAGCAGTTTAGCAGGGCTAGAAGCTTTCTTT	CASSLAGLEAFF
.	TRBD2	TRBV29-1	TRBJ2-1	TGCAGCGTCCGTAGCGGGACCTACAATGAGCAGTTCTTC	CSVRSGTYNEQFF
.	.	TRBV11-2	TRBJ2-7	TGTGCCAGCAGCTTAGGGACAGACTCCTACGAGCAGTACTTC	CASSLGTDSYEQYF
.	TRBD1	TRBV2	TRBJ2-3	TGTGCCAGCAATACTGACAGGGATCATTTTGGAGATACGCAGTATTTT	CASNTDRDHFGDTQYF
.	.	TRBV4-3	TRBJ1-1	TGCGCCAGCAGTCAACTAGAAGGGGTGAACACTGAAGCTTTCTTT	CASSQLEGVNTEAFF
once	TRBD1	TRBV2	TRBJ1-1	TGTGCCACCAGGACAGGAAACACTGAAGCTTTCTTT	CATRTGNTEAFF
.	TRBD1	TRBV7-9	TRBJ2-7	TGTGCCAGCAGCTGGGACAGCTCCTACGAGCAGTACTTC	CASSWDSSYEQYF
once	TRBD1	TRBV29-1	TRBJ2-1	TGCAGCGTTACATCCCCAGGGGGTATGAATGAGCAGTTCTTC	CSVTSPGGMNEQFF
.	.	TRBV6-1	TRBJ2-1	TGTGCCAGCAGGAGACAGGGACTGAACAATGAGCAGTTCTTC	CASRRQGLNNEQFF
.	TRBD1	TRBV29-1	TRBJ1-1	TGCAGCGCACGGACAGGGCGGAACACTGAAGCTTTCTTT	CSARTGRNTEAFF
.	TRBD1	TRBV5-6	TRBJ2-1	TGTGCCAGCAGCTTGCCCGACAGGGGTTCCAATGAGCAGTTCTTC	CASSLPDRGSNEQFF
once	TRBD1	TRBV4-1	TRBJ2-7	TGCGCCAGCAGCCAAGTGACAGGGGGCTCCTACGAGCAGTACTTC	CASSQVTGGSYEQYF
few	TRBD1	TRBV7-9	TRBJ1-1	TGTGCCAGCAGCCGGACAGGGGAAACTGAAGCTTTCTTT	CASSRTGETEAFF
.	.	TRBV5-6	TRBJ2-3	TGTGCCAGCAGCTTGGGTTCAGCCTCCACAGATACGCAGTATTTT	CASSLGSASTDTQYF
.	TRBD1	TRBV6-1	TRBJ1-1	TGTGCCAGCAGTGAAATGGCAGGGGGAAACACTGAAGCTTTCTTT	CASSEMAGGNTEAFF